The 31 T cell receptor beta chains presented below share a single source sample, sequenced in a study of tumor-infiltrating lymphocytes in primary liver carcinoma (TCRdb year 2017). Total RNA and DNA were co-extracted without cell sorting from around 20-30 mg of bulk tissue using the AllPrep DNA/RNA mini kit. Instrument used: Illumina HiSeq 2500. Using a constant-region primer and ProtoScript II reverse transcriptase, TCRbeta-specific cDNA was reverse-transcribed from approximately 500 ng total RNA. Construction of the TCRbeta libraries relied on three nested rounds of multiplex PCR, following a slightly modified ARM-PCR procedure. Multiplex TRBV1-TRBV30 forward primers and a Cbeta reverse primer were used in the first two PCR rounds, each of which was run for approximately 10 cycles. The public sequencing data were trimmed at Q25 with fastp and processed into clonotypes with MiXCR by TCRdb, which kept only in-frame beta chains. Each entry merges the rows of one CDR3 protein and shows their most common DNA and genes. This sample gives almost 55,000 distinct CDR3 sequences in total; over 70% of them show up just once. The ten largest clones capture around 23% of the sample.

Sequencing was performed on liver tumor tissue from sampling region 2. Reading the label with the study, this specimen's cell subset or site is: tumor region T2, inferior pole. The receptors were gathered from a middle-aged man with primary liver carcinoma and hepatitis B virus infection.

As to this clonotype: One end of the junction does not line up with germline, which may come from a read error. V usage is TRBV4-1 and J usage is TRBJ2-2; D tentatively fits TRBD1 or TRBD2 (5 bases each). Germline assignment: CDR1 MGHRA and CDR2 YSYEKL. The CDR3 consists of 14 residues. The CDR3 nucleotides read TGCGCCAGCAACCTTACCCAGGGCACCGGGGAACTGTTTTTT. Its translation is CASNLTQGTGELFF.

Turning to this clonotype: The junction and the germline gene differ at one end; a read error may be behind it. In nucleotides, the CDR3 is TGTGCCAGCAGCTTCGTCAATGCGAACACCAGGGAGCTGTTTTTT. Amino acids: CASSFVNANTRELFF. This chain joins TRBV13 and TRBJ2-2, with D hard to call. The CDR3 is made up of 15 amino acids. CDR1 and CDR2 from the germline V gene are PRHDT and FYEKMQ (reference sequence).

V usage is TRBV6-1 and J usage is TRBJ2-2, with 7 nucleotides matching TRBD1. CDR1 is MNHNS, CDR2 SASEGT, per germline. The CDR3 runs to 17 residues. The CDR3 is CHSSDRDNDPNTGELFF. In DNA, the CDR3 is TGTCACAGCAGCGACAGGGATAACGACCCGAACACCGGGGAGCTGTTTTTT.

J is TRBJ1-4 and V is TRBV10-2; TRBD1 agrees at 9 bases. Per germline, CDR1 WSHSY and CDR2 SAAADI. This CDR3 region has 15 residues. V was clipped by 10 bases and J by 8 bases; unmatched bases: 14. The CDR3 loop reads CANGQSGQGSEKLFF. Here the CDR3 DNA reads TGCGCCAACGGTCAGTCGGGACAGGGAAGCGAAAAACTGTTTTTT.

The DNA for the CDR3 is TGTGTCAGGATTGTAGGGCCCTCAGGCGAGCAGTACTTC. This translates into CVRIVGPSGEQYF. The rearrangement links TRBV6-1 to TRBJ2-7, with D unresolved. The CDR3 is 13 amino acids. Germline V gene lookup returns CDR1 MNHNS and CDR2 SASEGT.

Concerning this clonotype: Its ends do not fully match the called genes, so a read error is possible. The chain recombines TRBV10-3 with TRBJ2-3; 10 bases are a match to TRBD1. The CDR3 runs to 19 residues. Germline lookup yields CDR1 ENHRY and CDR2 SYGVKD. DNA of the CDR3: TGTGCCATCAGTGGCTTACCTGGACAGGGGGTAACTAGCACAGATACGCAGTGTTTT. This sequence encodes CAISGLPGQGVTSTDTQCF.

A note on this clonotype: The junction does not match germline at one end; this may be a read error. J is TRBJ2-3 and V is TRBV5-1, with 7 nucleotides matching TRBD2. Per germline, CDR1 SGHRS and CDR2 YFSETQ. This CDR3 contains 14 residues. The CDR3 loop is CASSLAVGTGTQYF. The CDR3 DNA reads as TGCGCCAGTAGCCTAGCGGTGGGCACAGGTACGCAGTATTTT.

V is TRBV2 and J is TRBJ2-4; 8 bases fit TRBD1. This CDR3 spans 13 amino acids. The germline V gene encodes CDR1 SNHLY and CDR2 FYNNEI. The ends lost 6 bases at V and 5 bases at J; junction bases unmatched: 3. CDR3 DNA sequence: TGTGCCAGCAGACCGACAGGGGAAAACATTCAGTACTTC. Its protein product is CASRPTGENIQYF.

The V call is TRBV12-3 or TRBV12-4, the J call TRBJ2-7; the D is unclear. The CDR3 covers 11 residues. V was pared by 5 bases and J by 6 bases, with 8 bases between. CDR3 sequence (DNA): TGTGCCAGCAGTCCTGACTGCGAGCAGTACTTC. As protein: CASSPDCEQYF.

Note on this clonotype: No conserved phenylalanine or tryptophan is present at the end of the CDR3, so a read error is the likely explanation. The chain uses TRBV28 and TRBJ2-7; a weak D match, TRBD2 (6 bases). CDR1 MDHEN and CDR2 SYDVKM come from the germline V gene. Between the trimmed V and J ends, which lost 7 bases and 7 bases, there was a span of 14 bases. The CDR3 loop spans 12 amino acids. The CDR3 spells CASNSGRYEQYL. The CDR3 DNA reads TGTGCCAGCAATAGTGGGAGGTATGAGCAGTACTTA.

Worth noting for this clonotype: A read error is possible here, since a much larger clone lies one base away. The gene calls are TRBV2 and TRBJ2-1, with no clear D. The CDR3 length is 14 residues. V lost 4 bases to trimming and J lost 2 bases, with 9 bases between them. Germline CDR1 and CDR2: SNHLY and FYNNEI. In nucleotides, the CDR3 is TGTGCCAGCAGTGGATGGGAAACCTACAATGAGCAGTTCTTC. It specifies CASSGWETYNEQFF.

This clonotype occurred once. One base away lies a much larger clone, so this may be a sequencing read error. CDR3: CASNVGQGRAGELFF. Here the CDR3 DNA reads TGTGCCAGCAACGTGGGACAGGGTCGGGCCGGGGAGCTGTTTTTT. This chain uses TRBV7-9 with TRBJ2-2, with 9 bases lining up with TRBD1. V shed 7 bases and J 6 bases; nucleotides not matched to a gene: 9. CDR3 length equals 15 residues. Germline V gene data show CDR1 as SEHNR and CDR2 as FQNEAQ (reference sequence). Using reference TRBV7-9 and TRBJ2-2 for the parts outside the CDR3, the full variable domain is DTGVSQNPRHKITKRGQNVTFRCDPISEHNRLYWYRQTLGQGPEFLTYFQNEAQLEKSRLLSDRFSAERPKGSFSTLEIQRTEQGDSAMYLCASNVGQGRAGELFFGEGSRLTVL.

Comment on this clonotype: Compared with germline, one end of the junction differs, possibly owing to a read error. The chain is built from TRBV6-5 and TRBJ2-2; tentatively, D is TRBD1 (7 bases). The germline CDR1 and CDR2 sequences are MNHEY and SVGAGI. The CDR3 sequence is 17 residues long. CDR3 bases: TGTGCCGGCAGTCCCCAGGAGGGGACAGTGAACACCGGGGAGCTGTTTTTT. Protein: CAGSPQEGTVNTGELFF.

About this clonotype: Relative to the germline gene, one junction end is altered; a read error may explain this. The chain carries TRBV6-1 and TRBJ2-2, with 10 positions matching TRBD2. Germline assignment: CDR1 MNHNS and CDR2 SASEGT. The CDR3 sequence is 14 residues long. The CDR3 nucleotides are TGTGCCAGCAGAGCTACTAGCGGGGCCGGGGATCTGTCTTTT. Translation gives CASRATSGAGDLSF.

Comments on this clonotype: The junction differs from germline at one of its ends, possibly a read error. The chain is built from TRBV7-8 and TRBJ1-2; D possibly corresponds to TRBD1 (5 bases). The CDR3 loop spans 15 amino acids. The germline gives CDR1 SGHVS, CDR2 FQNEAQ. CDR3 loop: CASSWRTWNHYDYTF. The DNA for the CDR3 is TGTGCCAGTAGCTGGCGGACATGGAACCACTATGACTACACCTTC.

The chain uses TRBV28 and TRBJ1-4, with 7 bases fitting TRBD1. The V segment lost 6 bases and the J segment 2 bases; nucleotides outside the gene matches: 3. This CDR3 comprises 14 residues. The germline V gene has CDR1 MDHEN and CDR2 SYDVKM. As DNA, the CDR3 is TGTGCCAGCAGCACGGGACAGACTAATGAAAAACTGTTTTTT. As protein: CASSTGQTNEKLFF.

Only a few counts were recorded for this clonotype. This may be a read error, as it is one base from a much larger clone. V gene TRBV5-1 combines with J gene TRBJ1-3; 8 nucleotides align to TRBD1. After removal of 4 bases from V and 0 bases from J, the junction contained 9 bases not matched to a gene. There are 17 residues in the CDR3. The germline CDR1 and CDR2 sequences are SGHRS and YFSETQ. DNA for the CDR3: TGCGCCAGCAGCCCAACCAGGACAGGGAGCTCTGGAAACACCATATATTTT. It specifies CASSPTRTGSSGNTIYF.

This clonotype is classed as hyperexpanded. The rearrangement links TRBV11-2 to TRBJ2-7; no definite D call. The CDR3 runs 14 residues. CDR1 is SGHAT, CDR2 FQNNGV, per germline. With 2 bases removed from V and 2 bases from J, the gap between germline ends came to 10 bases. CDR3 amino acids: CASSLTDGAYEQYF. CDR3 in DNA: TGTGCCAGCAGCTTAACCGACGGAGCCTACGAGCAGTACTTC.

The sample holds many counts of this clonotype. The chain is built from TRBV6-1 and TRBJ2-7; D may match TRBD1 or TRBD2 (5 bases each). The V gene's germline CDR1 is MNHNS and CDR2 SASEGT. This CDR3 region has 16 residues. Trimming left V 2 bases short and J 3 bases short, with 17 bases between. CDR3 protein: CASSEPGTARGYEQYF. The DNA of the CDR3 is TGTGCCAGCAGTGAACCGGGGACGGCCCGAGGCTACGAGCAGTACTTC.

This sequence joins TRBV9 and TRBJ2-3; D gene ambiguous. The V end lost 4 bases, the J end lost 0 bases, and 6 bases lay between the germline ends. CDR1 SGDLS and CDR2 YYNGEE come from the germline V gene. CDR3 length equals 13 residues. The CDR3 sequence is CASSIVSTDTQYF. The CDR3 nucleotides read TGTGCCAGCAGCATAGTCAGCACAGATACGCAGTATTTT.

As to this clonotype: An end of the junction does not agree with germline; a read error may underlie this. This CDR3 is CTSSLNRDQLHHF. CDR3 sequence (DNA): TGTACCAGCAGCTTAAATCGGGATCAGCTCCATCATTTT. V gene TRBV7-8 combines with J gene TRBJ1-5; D remains unclear. Germline V lookup: CDR1 SGHVS, CDR2 FQNEAQ. The CDR3 is 13 amino acids.

Note on this clonotype: In this CDR3 the conserved last residue, phenylalanine or tryptophan, is missing, so a read error is likely. The V gene is TRBV11-3, the J gene TRBJ1-1; 7 bases fit TRBD1. Germline V gene sequence: CDR1 SGHNT, CDR2 YENEEA. The length of the CDR3 is 13 residues. CDR3 sequence (DNA): TGTGCCGGCAGCTTAGCAGGGGGGACTGGAGCTTTCCTT. As protein: CAGSLAGGTGAFL.

This clonotype has ten or more counts. The CDR3 DNA is TGTGCCAGCAGCTTTCCCGGGACTAGCGGGACCAAAAACATTCAGTACTTC. This sequence encodes CASSFPGTSGTKNIQYF. The chain links TRBV11-1 to TRBJ2-4, with 13 bases matching TRBD2. V shed 3 bases, J shed 2 bases, and the junction held 4 bases outside the gene matches. The CDR3 loop spans 17 amino acids. Germline CDR1 is SGHAT and CDR2 is FQDESV (reference sequence).

Notes on this clonotype: The junction shows a germline mismatch at one end, possibly a read error. This rearrangement joins TRBV6-5 to TRBJ2-1; D is perhaps TRBD1 or TRBD2 (6 bases each). CDR3 length: 15 amino acids. Germline CDR1 is MNHEY and CDR2 is SVGAGI. CDR3 amino acids: CASSYSVWGANEQFF. The CDR3 nucleotides are TGTGCTAGCAGTTACTCGGTGTGGGGGGCCAATGAGCAGTTCTTC.

Details on this clonotype: A much larger clone lies a single base off, so this may be a read error. The J gene is TRBJ1-1, the V gene TRBV28; D unclear. The germline CDR1 and CDR2 sequences are MDHEN and SYDVKM. The CDR3 has 15 amino acids. Trimming took 2 bases from V and 2 from J, leaving 12 bases between them. The DNA of the CDR3 is TGTGCCAGCAGTTTACAGCGGTGCATTAACACTGAAGCTTTCTTT. Translation: CASSLQRCINTEAFF.

This clonotype was seen a handful of times. The J gene is TRBJ1-1, the V gene TRBV6-6, with D uncertain. CDR3 size: 11 residues. Germline V gives CDR1 MNHNY, CDR2 SVGAGI (reference sequence). Trimming cost V 3 bases and J 10 bases, with 9 bases left between them. The CDR3 loop is CASSYSGGAFF. The CDR3 DNA follows: TGTGCCAGCAGTTATTCTGGTGGAGCTTTCTTT.

Comment on this clonotype: Sequence at one end of the junction differs from germline and may be a read error. The V and J genes are TRBV6-1 and TRBJ1-6; D is unresolved. The CDR3 sequence is 13 residues long. From germline, CDR1 is MNHNS and CDR2 SASEGT. CDR3 coding DNA: TGTGTCAGCATCATGGATTATAATTCACCCCTCCACTTT. Its translation: CVSIMDYNSPLHF.

In this sample, this clonotype turned up once. This chain joins TRBV7-8 and TRBJ1-6; tentatively, D is TRBD1 (5 bases). Trimming cost V 5 bases and J 9 bases, with 17 bases left between them. CDR3 size: 15 residues. Per the germline V gene, CDR1 is SGHVS and CDR2 is FQNEAQ. The CDR3 coding sequence is TGTGCCAGCAGCACCCAGGGAAGGGAGAGTTCACCCCTCCACTTT. Its translation: CASSTQGRESSPLHF.

Comment on this clonotype: The junction departs from the called germline gene at one end, perhaps through a read error. The rearrangement joins TRBV4-2 to TRBJ1-5, with D perhaps TRBD1 (6 bases). The germline V gene has CDR1 LGHNA and CDR2 YNFKEQ. This CDR3 has 17 amino acids. The CDR3 protein is CVSSQDGGGLGNQPQHF. The CDR3 coding sequence is TGTGTCAGCAGCCAAGATGGGGGGGGGCTAGGGAATCAGCCCCAGCATTTT.

Concerning this clonotype: At one end the junction does not follow the germline gene, possibly because of a read error. The chain joins TRBV6-1 to TRBJ2-7, with unresolved D. The CDR3 spans 12 residues. In germline, CDR1 is MNHNS, CDR2 SASEGT. In DNA, the CDR3 is TGTGCCAGCAGTAACGGACCCTATGAGCACTACTTC. This encodes CASSNGPYEHYF.

The chain uses TRBV29-1 and TRBJ2-1; D not resolved. This CDR3 has 13 amino acids. Germline loops: CDR1 SQVTM, CDR2 ANQGSEA. The germline V and J ends were trimmed by 8 bases and 5 bases, with 16 bases remaining between them. This CDR3 is CSSLGLVDNEQFF. The CDR3 DNA reads as TGCAGCAGTCTGGGATTAGTAGACAATGAGCAGTTCTTC.